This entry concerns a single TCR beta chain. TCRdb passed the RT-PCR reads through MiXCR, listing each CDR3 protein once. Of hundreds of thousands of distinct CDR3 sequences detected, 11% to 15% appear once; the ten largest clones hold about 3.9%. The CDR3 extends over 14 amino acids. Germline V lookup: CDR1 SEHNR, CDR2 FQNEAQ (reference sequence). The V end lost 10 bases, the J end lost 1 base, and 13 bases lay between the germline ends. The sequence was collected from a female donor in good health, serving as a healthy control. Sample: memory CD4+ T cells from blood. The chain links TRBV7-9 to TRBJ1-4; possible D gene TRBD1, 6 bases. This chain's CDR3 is CANGKTGTNEKLFF. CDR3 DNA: TGTGCCAACGGCAAGACAGGAACTAATGAAAAACTGTTTTTT. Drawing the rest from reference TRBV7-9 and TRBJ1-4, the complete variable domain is DTGVSQNPRHKITKRGQNVTFRCDPISEHNRLYWYRQTLGQGPEFLTYFQNEAQLEKSRLLSDRFSAERPKGSFSTLEIQRTEQGDSAMYLCANGKTGTNEKLFFGSGTQLSVL.